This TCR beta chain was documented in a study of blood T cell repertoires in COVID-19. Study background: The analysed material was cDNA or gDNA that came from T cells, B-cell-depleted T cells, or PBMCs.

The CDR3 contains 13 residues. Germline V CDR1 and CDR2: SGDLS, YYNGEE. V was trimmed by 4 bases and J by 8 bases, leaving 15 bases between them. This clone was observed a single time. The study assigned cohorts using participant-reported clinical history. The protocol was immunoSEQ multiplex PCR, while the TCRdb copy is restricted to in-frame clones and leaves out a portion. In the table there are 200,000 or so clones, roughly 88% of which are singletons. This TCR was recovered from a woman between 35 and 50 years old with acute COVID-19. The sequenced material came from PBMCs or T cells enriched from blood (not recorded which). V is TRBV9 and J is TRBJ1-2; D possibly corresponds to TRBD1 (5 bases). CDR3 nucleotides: TGTGCCAGCAGCCAGGGCCCCGGGGGGGGCTACACCTTC. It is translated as CASSQGPGGGYTF.